This T cell receptor beta chain was identified during a study of chemoradiotherapy in HPV16-positive cancers. Study-wide points: During treatment, candidate HPV-specific clones and E7-related motifs expanded in tumor. Only two HPV16-positive patients supplied the functional HPV-specificity definition.

Of note for this clone: No antigen is known for it.

Trimming stripped 9 bases from V and 6 bases from J, with 10 bases between. This CDR3 region has 11 residues. CDR1 and CDR2 (germline): LNHDA, SQIVND (reference sequence). Generated by immunoSEQ multiplex PCR, the TCRdb table keeps only in-frame clones and is missing some. The table shows thousands of clones, with around 77% occurring only once. The chain has TRBV19 and TRBJ2-3; tentatively, D is TRBD1 (6 bases). The receptor was isolated from a human donor with HPV-associated anogenital cancer. Sampling took place from a patient who underwent chemoradiotherapy. CDR3 in DNA: TGTGCCAGCAATGACAGGGATACGCAGTATTTT. It codes for CASNDRDTQYF.